This T cell receptor (beta chain) was profiled in a study of blood T cell repertoires in COVID-19. In the original analysis: Nucleated cell counts were estimated from reference gene primer amplification. Using immunoSEQ multiplex PCR, the repertoire was profiled, and TCRdb retains in-frame clones only, with some absent. The D gene and trimming were derived from the DNA, and the V and J assignments and clone size from that table. Of roughly 120,000 clones listed, over 85% are singletons. The V segment lost 5 bases and the J segment 6 bases; nucleotides outside the gene matches: 10. Germline V gives CDR1 SGHTA, CDR2 FQGNSA. The CDR3 consists of 15 residues.

The TCR sequence derives from a man aged 45-60 years with active COVID-19. The sequenced sample was peripheral blood. The chain uses TRBV7-2 and TRBJ2-1, with 7 bases matching TRBD1. This CDR3 is CASSTGTERINEQFF. The CDR3, as DNA: TGTGCCAGCAGCACCGGGACAGAAAGGATCAATGAGCAGTTCTTC.